This T cell receptor beta chain was obtained from a study of T cell clonotyping in hematopoietic cell transplantation. As for the study in general: Recipients' pretransplant samples followed cytoreduction. Broader study findings: Pathologically expanded recipient clonotypes increased progressively from day 30 to day 180 as diversity fell.

CDR3 length equals 12 residues. Germline V lookup: CDR1 MNHEY, CDR2 SMNVEV (reference sequence). Trimming left V 11 bases short and J 5 bases short, with 13 bases between. Here immunoSEQ multiplex PCR was the method, and the copy in TCRdb shows in-frame clones only, minus some. The sample holds about 50,000 clones, 65% to 90% seen once. Regarding time point: recipient sample about 28 days before transplant, after cytoreduction. This clone was detected only once. Antigen: not known. The sequences come from peripheral blood mononuclear cells, collected before stem cell transplant. This sequence originates from a man in his sixties with biphenotypic leukemia. Some clones in this sample may be carry-over from other donors' samples. The V call is TRBV27, the J call TRBJ2-1; D may be TRBD1 or TRBD2 (6 bases each). In DNA form, the CDR3 reads TGTGCCGAGGACGGGGGCCACAATGAGCAGTTCTTC. It codes for CAEDGGHNEQFF.